The source of this T cell receptor (beta chain) is a study of post-analysis software for immune sequencing data. Study-wide background: The disease courses covered relapsing-remitting, secondary progressive and progressive-relapsing multiple sclerosis.

With respect to this clonotype: Its cognate antigen is unknown.

TCR beta cDNA libraries had unique molecular identifiers. Input of 1 to 10 million T cells yielded hundreds of thousands of cDNA molecules. TCRdb itself ran the PCR reads through MiXCR, one entry per CDR3 protein. The table lists hundreds of thousands of distinct CDR3 sequences, more than 50% of them singletons. Trimming cost V 0 bases and J 3 bases, with 12 bases left between them. Germline CDR1 DFQATT, CDR2 SNEGSKA (reference sequence). This CDR3 is 15 amino acids long. Study-wide results and limits: F measure showed strong co-clustering of same-batch samples. Patients carried a handful of TRBV segments more frequently than controls did, and TRBV5-6, TRBV5-1 and TRBV20-1 were among them. Normalized Chao1 diversity in multiple sclerosis patients fell significantly below that of controls.

What was sequenced was blood. The receptor was isolated from a girl aged 2-10 years with multiple sclerosis. The gene calls are TRBV20-1 and TRBJ1-5, with D uncertain. DNA for the CDR3: TGCAGTGCTAGAGATCGGGTCCTCCTCAATCAGCCCCAGCATTTT. Its protein product is CSARDRVLLNQPQHF.